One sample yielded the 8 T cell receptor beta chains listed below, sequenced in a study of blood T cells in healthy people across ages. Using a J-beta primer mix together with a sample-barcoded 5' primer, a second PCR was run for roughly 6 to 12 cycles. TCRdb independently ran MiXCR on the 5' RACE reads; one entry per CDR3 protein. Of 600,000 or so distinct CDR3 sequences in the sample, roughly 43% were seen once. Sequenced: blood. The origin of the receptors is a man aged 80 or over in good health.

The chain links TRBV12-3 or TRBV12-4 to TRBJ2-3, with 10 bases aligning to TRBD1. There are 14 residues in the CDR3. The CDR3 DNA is TGTGCTTCACAGGACAGGGGGGGCACAGATACGCAGTATTTT. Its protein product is CASQDRGGTDTQYF.

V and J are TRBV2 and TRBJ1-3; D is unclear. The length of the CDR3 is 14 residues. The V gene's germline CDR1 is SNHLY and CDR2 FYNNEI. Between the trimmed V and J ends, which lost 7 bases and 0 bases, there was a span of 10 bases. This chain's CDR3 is CASTPGASGNTIYF. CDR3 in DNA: TGTGCCAGCACTCCGGGAGCCTCTGGAAACACCATATATTTT.

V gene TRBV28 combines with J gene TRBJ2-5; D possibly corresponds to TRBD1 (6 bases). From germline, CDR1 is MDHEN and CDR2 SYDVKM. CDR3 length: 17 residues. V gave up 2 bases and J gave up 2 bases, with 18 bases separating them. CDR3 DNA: TGTGCCAGCAGTTTAGGAACCTTGACAGGACCTCAAGAGACCCAGTACTTC. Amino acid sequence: CASSLGTLTGPQETQYF.

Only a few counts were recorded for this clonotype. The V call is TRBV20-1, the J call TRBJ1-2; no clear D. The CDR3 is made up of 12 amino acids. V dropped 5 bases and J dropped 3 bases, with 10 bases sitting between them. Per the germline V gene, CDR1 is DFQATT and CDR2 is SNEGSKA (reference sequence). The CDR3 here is CSAGTRDYGYTF. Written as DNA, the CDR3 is TGCAGTGCTGGAACTAGGGACTATGGCTACACCTTC.

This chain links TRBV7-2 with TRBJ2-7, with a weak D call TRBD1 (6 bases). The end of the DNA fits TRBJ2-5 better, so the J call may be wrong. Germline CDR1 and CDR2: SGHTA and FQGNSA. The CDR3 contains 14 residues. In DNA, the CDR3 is TGTGCCAGCAGCCCACCGTCGAGGGGGGAGACCCAGTACTTC. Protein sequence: CASSPPSRGETQYF.

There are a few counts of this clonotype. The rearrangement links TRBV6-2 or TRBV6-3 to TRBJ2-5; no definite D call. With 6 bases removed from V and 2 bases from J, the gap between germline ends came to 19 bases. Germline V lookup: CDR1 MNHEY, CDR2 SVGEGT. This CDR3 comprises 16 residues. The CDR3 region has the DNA TGTGCCAGCAGACCCGGACGGGTTTACCCTCAAGAGACCCAGTACTTC. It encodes CASRPGRVYPQETQYF.

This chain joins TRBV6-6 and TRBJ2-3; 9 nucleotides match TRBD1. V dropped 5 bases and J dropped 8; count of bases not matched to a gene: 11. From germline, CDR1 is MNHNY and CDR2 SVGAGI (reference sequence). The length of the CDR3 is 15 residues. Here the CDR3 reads CASSRPTGGQGTQYF. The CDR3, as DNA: TGTGCCAGCAGTCGACCGACAGGGGGACAGGGTACGCAGTATTTT.

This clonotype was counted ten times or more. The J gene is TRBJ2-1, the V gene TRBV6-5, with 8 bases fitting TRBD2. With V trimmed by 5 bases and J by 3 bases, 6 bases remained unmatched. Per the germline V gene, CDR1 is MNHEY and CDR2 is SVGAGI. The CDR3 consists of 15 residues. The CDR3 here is CASSQSGGGYNEQFF. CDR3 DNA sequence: TGTGCCAGCAGTCAAAGCGGGGGAGGCTACAATGAGCAGTTCTTC.